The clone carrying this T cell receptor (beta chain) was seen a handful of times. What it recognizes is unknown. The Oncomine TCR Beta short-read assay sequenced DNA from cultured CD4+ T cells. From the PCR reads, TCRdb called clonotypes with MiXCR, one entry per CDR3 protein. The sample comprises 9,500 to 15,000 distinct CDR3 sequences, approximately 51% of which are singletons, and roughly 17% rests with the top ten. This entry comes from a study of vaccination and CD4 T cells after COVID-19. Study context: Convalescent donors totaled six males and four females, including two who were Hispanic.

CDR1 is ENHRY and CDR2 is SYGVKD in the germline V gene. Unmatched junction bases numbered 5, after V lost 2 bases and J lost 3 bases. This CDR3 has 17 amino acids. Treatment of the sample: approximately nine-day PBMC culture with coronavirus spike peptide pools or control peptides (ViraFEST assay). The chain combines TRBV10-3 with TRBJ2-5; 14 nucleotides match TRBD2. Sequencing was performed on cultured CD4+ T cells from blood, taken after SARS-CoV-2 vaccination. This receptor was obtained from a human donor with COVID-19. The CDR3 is CAISELGGLAGEETQYF. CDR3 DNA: TGTGCCATCAGTGAGCTAGGGGGACTAGCGGGGGAAGAGACCCAGTACTTC.